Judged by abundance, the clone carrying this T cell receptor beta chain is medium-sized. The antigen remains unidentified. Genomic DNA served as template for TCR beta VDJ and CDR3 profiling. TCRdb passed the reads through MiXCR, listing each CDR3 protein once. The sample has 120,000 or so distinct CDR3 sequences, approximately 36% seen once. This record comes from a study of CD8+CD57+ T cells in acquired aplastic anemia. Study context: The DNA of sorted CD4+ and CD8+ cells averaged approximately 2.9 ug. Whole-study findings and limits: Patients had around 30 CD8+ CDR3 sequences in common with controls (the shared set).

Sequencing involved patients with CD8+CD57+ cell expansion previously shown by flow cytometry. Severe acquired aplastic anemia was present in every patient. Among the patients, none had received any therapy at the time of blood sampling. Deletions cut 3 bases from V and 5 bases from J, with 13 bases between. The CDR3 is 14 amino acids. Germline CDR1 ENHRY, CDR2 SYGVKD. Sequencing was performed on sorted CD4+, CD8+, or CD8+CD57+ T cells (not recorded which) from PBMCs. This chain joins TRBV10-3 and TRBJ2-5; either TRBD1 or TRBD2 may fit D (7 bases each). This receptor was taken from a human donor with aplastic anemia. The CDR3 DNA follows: TGTGCCATCAGTGACCGACAGGGAGGGGAGACCCAGTACTTC. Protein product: CAISDRQGGETQYF.